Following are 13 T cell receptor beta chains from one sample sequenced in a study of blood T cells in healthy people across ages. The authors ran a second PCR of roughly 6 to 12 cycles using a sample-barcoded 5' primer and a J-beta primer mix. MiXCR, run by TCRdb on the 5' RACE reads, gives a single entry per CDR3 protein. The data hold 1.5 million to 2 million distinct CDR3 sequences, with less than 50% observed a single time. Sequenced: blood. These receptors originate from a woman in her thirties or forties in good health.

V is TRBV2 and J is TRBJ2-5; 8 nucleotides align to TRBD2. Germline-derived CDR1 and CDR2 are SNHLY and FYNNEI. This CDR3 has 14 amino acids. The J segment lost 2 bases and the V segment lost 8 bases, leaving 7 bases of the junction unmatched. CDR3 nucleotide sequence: TGTGCCAGCCTAAGACGGGGGGGGCAAGAGACCCAGTACTTC. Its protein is CASLRRGGQETQYF.

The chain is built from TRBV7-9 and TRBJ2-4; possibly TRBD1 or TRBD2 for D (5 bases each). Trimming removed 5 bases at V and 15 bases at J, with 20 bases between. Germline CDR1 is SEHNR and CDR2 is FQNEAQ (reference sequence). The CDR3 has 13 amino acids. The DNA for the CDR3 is TGTGCCAGCAGCGGCCAGGATGAGTCTGGGGGGTACTTC. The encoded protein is CASSGQDESGGYF. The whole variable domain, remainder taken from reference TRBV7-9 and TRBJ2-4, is DTGVSQNPRHKITKRGQNVTFRCDPISEHNRLYWYRQTLGQGPEFLTYFQNEAQLEKSRLLSDRFSAERPKGSFSTLEIQRTEQGDSAMYLCASSGQDESGGYFGAGTRLSVL.

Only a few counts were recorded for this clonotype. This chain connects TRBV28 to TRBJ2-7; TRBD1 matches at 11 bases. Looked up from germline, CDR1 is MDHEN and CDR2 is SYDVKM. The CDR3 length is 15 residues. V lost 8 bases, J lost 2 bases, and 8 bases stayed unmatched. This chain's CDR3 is CASLAWTGGPYEQYF. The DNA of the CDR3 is TGTGCCAGCCTGGCTTGGACAGGGGGCCCCTACGAGCAGTACTTC.

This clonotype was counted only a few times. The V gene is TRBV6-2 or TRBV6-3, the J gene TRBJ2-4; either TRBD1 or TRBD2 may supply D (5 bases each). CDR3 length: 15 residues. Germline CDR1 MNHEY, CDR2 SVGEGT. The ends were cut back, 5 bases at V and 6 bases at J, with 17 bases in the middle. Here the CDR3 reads CASSVRRDRVNIQYF. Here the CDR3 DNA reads TGTGCCAGCAGTGTCCGCCGGGACCGGGTAAACATTCAGTACTTC.

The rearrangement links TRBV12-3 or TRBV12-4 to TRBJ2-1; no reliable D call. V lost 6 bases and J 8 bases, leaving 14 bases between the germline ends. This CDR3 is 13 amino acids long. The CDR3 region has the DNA TGTGCCAGCAGCGAAAGTACCCGGGATGAGCAGTTCTTC. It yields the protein CASSESTRDEQFF.

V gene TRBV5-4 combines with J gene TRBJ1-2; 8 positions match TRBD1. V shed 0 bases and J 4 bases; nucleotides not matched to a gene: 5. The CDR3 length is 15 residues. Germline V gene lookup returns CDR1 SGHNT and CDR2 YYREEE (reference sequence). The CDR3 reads CASSLGGQAPYGYTF. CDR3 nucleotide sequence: TGTGCCAGCAGCTTGGGGGGACAGGCCCCCTATGGCTACACCTTC.

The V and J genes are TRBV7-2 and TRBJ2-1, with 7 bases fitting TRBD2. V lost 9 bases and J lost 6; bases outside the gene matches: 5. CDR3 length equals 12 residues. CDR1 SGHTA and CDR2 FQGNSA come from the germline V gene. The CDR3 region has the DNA TGTGCCAGTGGACTAGGGACCAATGAGCAGTTCTTC. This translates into CASGLGTNEQFF.

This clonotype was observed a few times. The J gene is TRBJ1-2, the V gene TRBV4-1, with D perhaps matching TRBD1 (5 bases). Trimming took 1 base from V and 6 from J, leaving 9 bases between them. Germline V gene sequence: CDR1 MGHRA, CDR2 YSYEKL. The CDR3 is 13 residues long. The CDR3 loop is CASSQVLGDGYTF. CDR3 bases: TGCGCCAGCAGCCAAGTATTAGGGGATGGCTACACCTTC.

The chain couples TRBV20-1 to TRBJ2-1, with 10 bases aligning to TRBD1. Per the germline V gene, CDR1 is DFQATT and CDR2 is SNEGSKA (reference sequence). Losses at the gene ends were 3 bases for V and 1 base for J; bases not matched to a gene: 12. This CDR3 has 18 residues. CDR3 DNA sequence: TGCAGTGCTAGGGTTCGGGACAGGGGAGGGAGGTCCTACAATGAGCAGTTCTTC. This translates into CSARVRDRGGRSYNEQFF.

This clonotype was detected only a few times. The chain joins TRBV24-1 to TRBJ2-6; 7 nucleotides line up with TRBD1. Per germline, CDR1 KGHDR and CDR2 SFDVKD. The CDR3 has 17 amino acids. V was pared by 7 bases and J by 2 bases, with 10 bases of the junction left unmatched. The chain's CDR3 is CATSPPNRGAGANVLTF. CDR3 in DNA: TGTGCCACCAGCCCCCCAAACAGGGGTGCTGGGGCCAACGTCCTGACTTTC.

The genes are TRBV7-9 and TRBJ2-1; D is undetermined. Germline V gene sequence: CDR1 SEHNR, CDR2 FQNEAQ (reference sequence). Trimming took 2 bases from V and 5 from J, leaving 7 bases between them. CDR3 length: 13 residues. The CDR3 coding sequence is TGTGCCAGCAGCTTAAATTTCAACAATGAGCAGTTCTTC. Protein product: CASSLNFNNEQFF.

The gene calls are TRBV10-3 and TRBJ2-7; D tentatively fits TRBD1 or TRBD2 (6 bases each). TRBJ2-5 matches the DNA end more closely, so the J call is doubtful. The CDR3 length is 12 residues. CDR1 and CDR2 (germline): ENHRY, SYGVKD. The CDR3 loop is CAIRGTSETQYF. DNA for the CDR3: TGTGCCATCCGCGGGACATCGGAGACCCAGTACTTC.

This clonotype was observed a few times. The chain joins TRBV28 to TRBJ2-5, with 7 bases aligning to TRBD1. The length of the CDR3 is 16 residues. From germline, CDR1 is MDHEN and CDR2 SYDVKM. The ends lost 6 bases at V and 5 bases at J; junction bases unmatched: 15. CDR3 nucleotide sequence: TGTGCCAGCAGCGGATCACCAGGGGGTCGGAGGGAGACCCAGTACTTC. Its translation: CASSGSPGGRRETQYF.